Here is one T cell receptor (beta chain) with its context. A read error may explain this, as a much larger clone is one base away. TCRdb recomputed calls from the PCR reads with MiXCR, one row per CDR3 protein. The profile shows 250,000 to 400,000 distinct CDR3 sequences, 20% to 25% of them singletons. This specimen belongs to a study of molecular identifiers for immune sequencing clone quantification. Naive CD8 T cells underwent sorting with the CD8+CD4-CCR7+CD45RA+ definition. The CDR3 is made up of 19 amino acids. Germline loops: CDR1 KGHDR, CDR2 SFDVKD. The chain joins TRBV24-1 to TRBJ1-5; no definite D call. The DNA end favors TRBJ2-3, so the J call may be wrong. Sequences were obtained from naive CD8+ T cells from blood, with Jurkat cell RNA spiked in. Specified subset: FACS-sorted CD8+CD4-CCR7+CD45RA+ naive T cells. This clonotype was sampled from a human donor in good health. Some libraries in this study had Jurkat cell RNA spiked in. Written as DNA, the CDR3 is TGTGCCACCAGTGAGCTCGACAAAAGGAACTGCGTAAGCAATCAGCCCCAGTATTTT. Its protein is CATSELDKRNCVSNQPQYF.